The rows below give T cell receptor beta chains drawn from one sample of a study of blood T cell repertoires in COVID-19. TCRdb's table, derived via immunoSEQ multiplex PCR, lists solely in-frame clones and lacks some. The table includes 200,000 to 250,000 clones, 80% to 85% detected once. The material sequenced was peripheral blood. These receptors were obtained from a woman at least 80 years old with COVID-19, enrolled during active disease. CDR3s include the opening cysteine and the closing phenylalanine or tryptophan. D genes are given only for firm matches. Size values are once, few and many counts, or a class for expanded clones, and some rows have none.

d_call: -
v_call: TRBV28
j_call: TRBJ1-5
clone_size: -
cdr3_nt: TGTGCCAGCAGTTTTTGGACAAAACAGTCTATAAGCAATCAGCCCCAGCATTTT
cdr3_aa: CASSFWTKQSISNQPQHF

d_call: TRBD1
v_call: TRBV18
j_call: TRBJ1-1
clone_size: -
cdr3_nt: TGTGCCAGCTCCCGGGACAGTCTGAACACTGAAGCTTTCTTT
cdr3_aa: CASSRDSLNTEAFF

d_call: -
v_call: TRBV5-6
j_call: TRBJ2-5
clone_size: once
cdr3_nt: TGTGCCAGCAGCTTTGCGGAAGAGACCCAGTACTTC
cdr3_aa: CASSFAEETQYF

d_call: -
v_call: TRBV5-1
j_call: TRBJ1-2
clone_size: -
cdr3_nt: TGCGCCAGCAGCTTCCAAAGCGGGTACGGCTACACCTTC
cdr3_aa: CASSFQSGYGYTF

d_call: -
v_call: TRBV5-4
j_call: TRBJ2-7
clone_size: -
cdr3_nt: TGTGCCAGCAGCTCCGGACAGCCCCAACGCGAGCAGTACTTC
cdr3_aa: CASSSGQPQREQYF

d_call: -
v_call: TRBV28
j_call: TRBJ1-2
clone_size: -
cdr3_nt: TGTGCCAGCACCCTAGGGGGGGCCAATCCTAACTATGGCTACACCTTC
cdr3_aa: CASTLGGANPNYGYTF

d_call: -
v_call: TRBV3-1/TRBV3-2
j_call: TRBJ1-4
clone_size: -
cdr3_nt: TGTGCCAGCAGCCAAGATAGGACTGATGAAAAACTGTTTTTT
cdr3_aa: CASSQDRTDEKLFF

d_call: -
v_call: TRBV7-8
j_call: TRBJ1-1
clone_size: -
cdr3_nt: TGTGCCAGCAGCTTAGTCCGGGATGAAGCTTTCTTT
cdr3_aa: CASSLVRDEAFF

d_call: TRBD1
v_call: TRBV7-3
j_call: TRBJ1-1
clone_size: -
cdr3_nt: TGTGCCAGCAGCGTTACCTCAGGGGGCCGAGTTTTCTTT
cdr3_aa: CASSVTSGGRVFF

d_call: -
v_call: TRBV19
j_call: TRBJ2-3
clone_size: -
cdr3_nt: TGTGCCAGTAGTATAACGGGGGCAGATACGCAGTATTTT
cdr3_aa: CASSITGADTQYF

d_call: -
v_call: TRBV2
j_call: TRBJ1-6
clone_size: once
cdr3_nt: TGTGCCAGCCGGTCGCAGGGGAGTTCACCCCTCCACTTT
cdr3_aa: CASRSQGSSPLHF

d_call: TRBD1
v_call: TRBV28
j_call: TRBJ1-2
clone_size: -
cdr3_nt: TGTGCCAGCAGACCAACAGGGGGGACAAAGGGCTACACCTTC
cdr3_aa: CASRPTGGTKGYTF

d_call: TRBD2
v_call: TRBV27
j_call: TRBJ2-3
clone_size: -
cdr3_nt: TGTGCCAGCAGTAGGCGGGAGCAGGGTACGCAGTATTTT
cdr3_aa: CASSRREQGTQYF

d_call: TRBD1
v_call: TRBV18
j_call: TRBJ1-2
clone_size: -
cdr3_nt: TGTGCCAGCTCACCAAACAGGGGAAGGGATCTCTATGGCTACACCTTC
cdr3_aa: CASSPNRGRDLYGYTF

d_call: -
v_call: TRBV28
j_call: TRBJ1-6
clone_size: -
cdr3_nt: TGTGCCAGCACCCTACTTAATTCACCCCTCCACTTT
cdr3_aa: CASTLLNSPLHF

d_call: -
v_call: TRBV4-1
j_call: TRBJ1-1
clone_size: -
cdr3_nt: TGCGCCAGCAGCCGGACGGACTTGAACACTGAAGCTTTCTTT
cdr3_aa: CASSRTDLNTEAFF

d_call: TRBD1
v_call: TRBV5-1
j_call: TRBJ2-7
clone_size: -
cdr3_nt: TGCGCCAGCAGCGCACAGACGGGACAGGGGTTGGGCGAGCAGTACTTC
cdr3_aa: CASSAQTGQGLGEQYF

d_call: -
v_call: TRBV6-2/TRBV6-3
j_call: TRBJ1-6
clone_size: -
cdr3_nt: TGTGCCAGCAGTTACTCAGGGAGGGCCTTTAATTCACCCCTCCACTTT
cdr3_aa: CASSYSGRAFNSPLHF

d_call: -
v_call: TRBV18
j_call: TRBJ1-2
clone_size: few
cdr3_nt: TGTGCCAGCTCCCAATCCTGGAGGGACTCTGGCTACACCTTC
cdr3_aa: CASSQSWRDSGYTF

d_call: -
v_call: TRBV3-1/TRBV3-2
j_call: TRBJ1-2
clone_size: -
cdr3_nt: TGTGCCAGCAGCCTCCCTAGTGGAATCAATGGCTACACCTTC
cdr3_aa: CASSLPSGINGYTF

d_call: -
v_call: TRBV12-5
j_call: TRBJ1-2
clone_size: -
cdr3_nt: TGTGCTAGTGGTTTGGGGGGGGAGAGAGGCTACACCTTC
cdr3_aa: CASGLGGERGYTF

d_call: TRBD2
v_call: TRBV28
j_call: TRBJ2-3
clone_size: -
cdr3_nt: TGTGCCAGCAGTCCTGGGACTAGCGGGAGCACAGATACGCAGTATTTT
cdr3_aa: CASSPGTSGSTDTQYF

d_call: TRBD1
v_call: TRBV12-3/TRBV12-4
j_call: TRBJ2-7
clone_size: -
cdr3_nt: TGTGCCAGCAGTTTTTGGATGGGACAGCGGTACTTC
cdr3_aa: CASSFWMGQRYF

d_call: -
v_call: TRBV12-3/TRBV12-4
j_call: TRBJ1-6
clone_size: -
cdr3_nt: TGTGCCAGCAGTGAGGGAAATTCACCCCTCCACTTT
cdr3_aa: CASSEGNSPLHF

d_call: TRBD1
v_call: TRBV5-1
j_call: TRBJ1-1
clone_size: -
cdr3_nt: TGCGCCAGCAGCTTGGTGACAGGGGGCCAGACTGAAGCTTTCTTT
cdr3_aa: CASSLVTGGQTEAFF

d_call: TRBD1
v_call: TRBV5-1
j_call: TRBJ1-1
clone_size: -
cdr3_nt: TGCGCCAGCAGCCCTACCGGACAGGGACTGAACACTGAAGCTTTCTTT
cdr3_aa: CASSPTGQGLNTEAFF

d_call: TRBD1
v_call: TRBV5-1
j_call: TRBJ2-7
clone_size: once
cdr3_nt: TGCGCCAGCAGCTTATCGGACAGGTGGTGGTTC
cdr3_aa: CASSLSDRWWF

d_call: TRBD2
v_call: TRBV28
j_call: TRBJ2-1
clone_size: -
cdr3_nt: TGTGCCAGCAATCCGGGAGGGATCTACAATGAGCAGTTCTTC
cdr3_aa: CASNPGGIYNEQFF

d_call: -
v_call: TRBV5-1
j_call: TRBJ1-1
clone_size: -
cdr3_nt: TGCGCCAGCAGCTTAAACAGGGTGTCGGACACTGAAGCTTTCTTT
cdr3_aa: CASSLNRVSDTEAFF

d_call: -
v_call: TRBV6-5
j_call: TRBJ1-1
clone_size: -
cdr3_nt: TGTGCCAGCACGCCCCTTCTGCCGGCTGAAGCTTTCTTT
cdr3_aa: CASTPLLPAEAFF

d_call: -
v_call: TRBV19
j_call: TRBJ2-6
clone_size: once
cdr3_nt: TGTGCCAGTAGTATTGTAGCTAGGACTGGGGCCAACGTCCTGACTTTC
cdr3_aa: CASSIVARTGANVLTF

d_call: -
v_call: TRBV27
j_call: TRBJ2-3
clone_size: -
cdr3_nt: TGTGCCAGCAGTCCCCCTCAGTGGGATACGCAGTATTTT
cdr3_aa: CASSPPQWDTQYF

d_call: -
v_call: TRBV5-5
j_call: TRBJ1-1
clone_size: -
cdr3_nt: TGTGCCAGCAGCTTGGGCACAGTCACTGAAGCTTTCTTT
cdr3_aa: CASSLGTVTEAFF

d_call: -
v_call: TRBV9
j_call: TRBJ1-5
clone_size: -
cdr3_nt: TGTGCCAGCAGCCCCTCCTCGGGGGATCAGCCCCAGCATTTT
cdr3_aa: CASSPSSGDQPQHF

d_call: -
v_call: TRBV11-2
j_call: TRBJ1-1
clone_size: -
cdr3_nt: TGTGCCAGCAGCTTAAGCCAAAACACTGAAGCTTTCTTT
cdr3_aa: CASSLSQNTEAFF

d_call: -
v_call: TRBV6-2/TRBV6-3
j_call: TRBJ1-2
clone_size: -
cdr3_nt: TGTGCCAGCAGTTCCCACAGGGAGTTTGGCTATGGCTACACCTTC
cdr3_aa: CASSSHREFGYGYTF

d_call: -
v_call: TRBV5-1
j_call: TRBJ1-2
clone_size: -
cdr3_nt: TGCGCCAGCAGGGCCTCTTTAACAGGGCAGGGGAACTATGGCTACACCTTC
cdr3_aa: CASRASLTGQGNYGYTF